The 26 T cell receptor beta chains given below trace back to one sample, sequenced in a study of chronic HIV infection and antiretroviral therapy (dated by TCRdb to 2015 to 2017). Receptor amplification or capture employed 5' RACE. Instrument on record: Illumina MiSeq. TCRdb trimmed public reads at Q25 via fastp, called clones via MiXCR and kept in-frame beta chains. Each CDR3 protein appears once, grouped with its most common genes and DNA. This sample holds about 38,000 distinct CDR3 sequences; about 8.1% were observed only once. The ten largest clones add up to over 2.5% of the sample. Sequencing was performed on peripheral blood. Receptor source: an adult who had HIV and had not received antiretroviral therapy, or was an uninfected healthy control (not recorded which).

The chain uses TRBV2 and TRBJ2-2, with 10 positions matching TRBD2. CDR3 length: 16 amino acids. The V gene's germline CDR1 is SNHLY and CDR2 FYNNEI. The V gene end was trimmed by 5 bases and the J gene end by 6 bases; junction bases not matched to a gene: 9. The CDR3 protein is CASSNPSGRWSGELFF. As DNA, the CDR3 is TGTGCCAGCAGTAACCCTAGCGGGAGATGGTCCGGGGAGCTGTTTTTT.

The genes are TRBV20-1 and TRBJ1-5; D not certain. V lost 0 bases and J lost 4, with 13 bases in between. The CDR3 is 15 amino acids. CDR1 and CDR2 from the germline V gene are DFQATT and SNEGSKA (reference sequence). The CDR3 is CSAREGLTPNQPQHF. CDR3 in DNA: TGCAGTGCTAGAGAGGGTCTCACGCCAAATCAGCCCCAGCATTTT.

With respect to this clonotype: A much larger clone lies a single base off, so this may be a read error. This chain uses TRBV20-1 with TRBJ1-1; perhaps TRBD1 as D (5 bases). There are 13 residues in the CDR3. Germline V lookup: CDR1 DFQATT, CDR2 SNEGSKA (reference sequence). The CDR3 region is CSARGDVNTETFF. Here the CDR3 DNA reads TGCAGTGCTAGAGGGGACGTGAACACTGAAACTTTCTTT.

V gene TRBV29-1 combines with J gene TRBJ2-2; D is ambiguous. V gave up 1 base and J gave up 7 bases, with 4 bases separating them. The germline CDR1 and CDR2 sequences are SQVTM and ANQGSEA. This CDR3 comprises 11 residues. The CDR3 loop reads CSVEVGGELFF. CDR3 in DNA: TGCAGCGTTGAAGTGGGCGGGGAGCTGTTTTTT.

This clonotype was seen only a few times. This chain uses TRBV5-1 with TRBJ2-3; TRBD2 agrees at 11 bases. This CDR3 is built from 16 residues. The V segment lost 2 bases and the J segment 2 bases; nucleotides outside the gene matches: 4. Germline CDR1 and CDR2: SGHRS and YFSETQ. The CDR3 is CASSFGTSGTTDTQYF. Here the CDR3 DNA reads TGCGCCAGCAGCTTTGGGACTAGCGGCACCACAGATACGCAGTATTTT.

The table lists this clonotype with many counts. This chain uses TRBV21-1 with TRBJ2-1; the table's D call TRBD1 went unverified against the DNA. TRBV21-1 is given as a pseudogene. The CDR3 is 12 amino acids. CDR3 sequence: CASPMTSPLEFF. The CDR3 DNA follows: TGTGCCAGTCCGATGACTAGCCCCCTGGAGTTCTTC.

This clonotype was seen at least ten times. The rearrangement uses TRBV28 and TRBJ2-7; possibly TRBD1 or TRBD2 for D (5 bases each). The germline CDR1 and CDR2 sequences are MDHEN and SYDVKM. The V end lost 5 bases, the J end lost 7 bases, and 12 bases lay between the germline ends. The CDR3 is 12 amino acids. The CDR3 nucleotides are TGTGCCAGCAGTCCGGGACCGAGGGAGCAGTACTTC. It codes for CASSPGPREQYF.

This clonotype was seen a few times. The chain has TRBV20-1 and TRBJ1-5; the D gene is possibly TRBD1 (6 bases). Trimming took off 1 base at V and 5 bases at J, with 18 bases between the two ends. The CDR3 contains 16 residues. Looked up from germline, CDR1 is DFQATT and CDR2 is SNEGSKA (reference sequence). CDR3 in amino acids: CSARVKGRGGHQPQHF. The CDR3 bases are TGCAGTGCTAGAGTTAAAGGCAGGGGAGGTCATCAGCCCCAGCATTTT.

CDR3 nucleotide sequence: TGTGCCAGCAGTTTACCCGTGGAGGGGTTTAATAGGGCTGAGGTGACCCAGTACTTC. Residues: CASSLPVEGFNRAEVTQYF. The chain has TRBV28 and TRBJ2-5; the D gene is possibly TRBD2 (6 bases). Germline V gene data show CDR1 as MDHEN and CDR2 as SYDVKM. The ends were cut back, 2 bases at V and 7 bases at J, with 29 bases in the middle. The CDR3 spans 19 residues.

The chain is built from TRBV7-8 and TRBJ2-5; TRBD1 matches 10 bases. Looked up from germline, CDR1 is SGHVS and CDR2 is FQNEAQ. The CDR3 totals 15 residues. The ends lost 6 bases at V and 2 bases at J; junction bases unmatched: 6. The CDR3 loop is CASRMTGGRQETQYF. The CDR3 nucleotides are TGTGCCAGCAGAATGACAGGGGGCAGGCAAGAGACCCAGTACTTC.

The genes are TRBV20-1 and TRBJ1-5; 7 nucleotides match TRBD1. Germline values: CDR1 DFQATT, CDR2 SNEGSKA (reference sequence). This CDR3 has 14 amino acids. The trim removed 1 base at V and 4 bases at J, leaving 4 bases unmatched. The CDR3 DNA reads TGCAGTGCTAGAGGGGGACAGCTTAATCAGCCCCAGCATTTT. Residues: CSARGGQLNQPQHF.

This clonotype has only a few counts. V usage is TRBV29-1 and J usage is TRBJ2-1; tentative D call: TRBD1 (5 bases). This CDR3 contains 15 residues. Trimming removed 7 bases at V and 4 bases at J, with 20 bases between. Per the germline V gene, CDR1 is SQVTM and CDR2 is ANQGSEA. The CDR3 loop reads CSAGFGQGVYNEQFF. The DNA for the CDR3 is TGCAGCGCTGGTTTTGGCCAAGGGGTTTACAATGAGCAGTTCTTC.

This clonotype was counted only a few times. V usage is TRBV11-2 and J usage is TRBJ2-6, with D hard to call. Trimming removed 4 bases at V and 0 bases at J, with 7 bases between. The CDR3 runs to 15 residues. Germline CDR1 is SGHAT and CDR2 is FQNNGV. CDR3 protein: CASSSGFSGANVLTF. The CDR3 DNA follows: TGTGCCAGCAGCTCAGGATTCTCTGGGGCCAACGTCCTGACTTTC. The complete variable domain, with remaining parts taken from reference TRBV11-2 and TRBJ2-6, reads EAGVAQSPRYKIIEKRQSVAFWCNPISGHATLYWYQQILGQGPKLLIQFQNNGVVDDSQLPKDRFSAERLKGVDSTLKIQPAKLEDSAVYLCASSSGFSGANVLTFGAGSRLTVL.

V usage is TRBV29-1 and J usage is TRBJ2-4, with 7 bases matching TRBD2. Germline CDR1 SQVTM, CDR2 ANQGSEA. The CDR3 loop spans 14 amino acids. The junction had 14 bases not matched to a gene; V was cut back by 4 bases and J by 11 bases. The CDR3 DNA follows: TGCAGCGTTGGGGGTGGGGAAGCGGGATACTTTCAGTACTTC. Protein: CSVGGGEAGYFQYF.

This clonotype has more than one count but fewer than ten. The CDR3 DNA is TGTGCCAGCAGCCGAACAGGGGTATCTGGAAACACCATATATTTT. Its translation is CASSRTGVSGNTIYF. The chain couples TRBV21-1 to TRBJ1-3; the D call in the table, TRBD1, was not verified against the DNA. TRBV21-1 counts as a pseudogene. The CDR3 is 15 residues long.

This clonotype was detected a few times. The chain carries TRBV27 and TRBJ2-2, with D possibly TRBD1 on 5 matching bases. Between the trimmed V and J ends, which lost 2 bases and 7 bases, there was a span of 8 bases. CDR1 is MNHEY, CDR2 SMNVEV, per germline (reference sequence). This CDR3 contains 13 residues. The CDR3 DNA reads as TGTGCCAGCAGTTTAGGGGCAGACGGGGAGCTGTTTTTT. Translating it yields CASSLGADGELFF.

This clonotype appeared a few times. The chain's CDR3 is CSVGEVTFYTF. CDR3 DNA: TGCAGCGTTGGAGAGGTCACCTTCTACACCTTC. V usage is TRBV29-1 and J usage is TRBJ1-2; D gene unclear. The CDR3 covers 11 residues. Trimming removed 4 bases at V and 10 bases at J, with 13 bases between. CDR1 and CDR2 from the germline V gene are SQVTM and ANQGSEA.

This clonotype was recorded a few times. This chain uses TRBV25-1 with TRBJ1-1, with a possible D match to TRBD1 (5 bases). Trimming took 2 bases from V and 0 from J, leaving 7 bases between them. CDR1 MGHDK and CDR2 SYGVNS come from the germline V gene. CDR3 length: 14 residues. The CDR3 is CASSEGDLNTEAFF. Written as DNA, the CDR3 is TGTGCCAGCAGTGAAGGGGACCTGAACACTGAAGCTTTCTTT.

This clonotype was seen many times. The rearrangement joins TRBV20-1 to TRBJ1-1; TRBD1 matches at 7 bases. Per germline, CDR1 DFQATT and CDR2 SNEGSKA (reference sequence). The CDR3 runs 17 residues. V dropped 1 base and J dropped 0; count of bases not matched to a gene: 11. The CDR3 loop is CSARGGRTGAVNTEAFF. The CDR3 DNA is TGCAGTGCTAGAGGAGGGAGAACAGGGGCTGTGAACACTGAAGCTTTCTTT.

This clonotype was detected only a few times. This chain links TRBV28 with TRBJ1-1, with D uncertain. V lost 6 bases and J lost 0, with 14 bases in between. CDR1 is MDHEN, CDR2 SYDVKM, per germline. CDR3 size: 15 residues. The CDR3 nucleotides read TGTGCCAGCAGCCTCGCCCGGGCCGTGAACACTGAAGCTTTCTTT. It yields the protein CASSLARAVNTEAFF. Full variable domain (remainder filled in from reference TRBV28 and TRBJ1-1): DVKVTQSSRYLVKRTGEKVFLECVQDMDHENMFWYRQDPGLGLRLIYFSYDVKMKEKGDIPEGYSVSREKKERFSLILESASTNQTSMYLCASSLARAVNTEAFFGQGTRLTVV.

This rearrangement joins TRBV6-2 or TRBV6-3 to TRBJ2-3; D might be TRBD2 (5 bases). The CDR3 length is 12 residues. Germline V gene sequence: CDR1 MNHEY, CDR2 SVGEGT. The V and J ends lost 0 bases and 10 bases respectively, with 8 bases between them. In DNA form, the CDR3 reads TGTGCCAGCAGTTACTCACGGGAAGCGCAGTATTTT. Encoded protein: CASSYSREAQYF.

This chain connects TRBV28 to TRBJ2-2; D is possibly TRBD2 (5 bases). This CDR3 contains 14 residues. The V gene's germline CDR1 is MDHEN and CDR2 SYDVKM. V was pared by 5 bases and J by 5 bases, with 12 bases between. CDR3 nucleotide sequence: TGTGCCAGCAGTGGATTCGGACTTACCGGGGAGCTGTTTTTT. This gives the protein CASSGFGLTGELFF. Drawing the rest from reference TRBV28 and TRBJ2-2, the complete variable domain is DVKVTQSSRYLVKRTGEKVFLECVQDMDHENMFWYRQDPGLGLRLIYFSYDVKMKEKGDIPEGYSVSREKKERFSLILESASTNQTSMYLCASSGFGLTGELFFGEGSRLTVL.

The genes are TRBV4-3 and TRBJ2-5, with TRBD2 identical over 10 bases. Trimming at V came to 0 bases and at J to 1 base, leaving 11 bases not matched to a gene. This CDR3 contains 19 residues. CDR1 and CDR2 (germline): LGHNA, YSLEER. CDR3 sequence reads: CASSQDRFVEREGQETQYF. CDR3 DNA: TGCGCCAGCAGCCAAGATCGGTTCGTCGAGCGGGAGGGCCAAGAGACCCAGTACTTC.

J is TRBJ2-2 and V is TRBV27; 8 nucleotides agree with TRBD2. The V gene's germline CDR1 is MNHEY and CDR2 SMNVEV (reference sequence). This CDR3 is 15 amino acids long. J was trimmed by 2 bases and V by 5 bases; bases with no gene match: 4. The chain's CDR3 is CASSRLALNTGELFF. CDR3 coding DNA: TGTGCCAGCAGTCGACTAGCGCTTAACACCGGGGAGCTGTTTTTT.

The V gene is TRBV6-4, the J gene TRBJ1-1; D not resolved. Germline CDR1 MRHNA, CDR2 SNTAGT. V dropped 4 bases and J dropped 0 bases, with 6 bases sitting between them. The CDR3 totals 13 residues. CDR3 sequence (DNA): TGTGCCAGCAGTGTACAGATGAACACTGAAGCTTTCTTT. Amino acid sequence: CASSVQMNTEAFF.

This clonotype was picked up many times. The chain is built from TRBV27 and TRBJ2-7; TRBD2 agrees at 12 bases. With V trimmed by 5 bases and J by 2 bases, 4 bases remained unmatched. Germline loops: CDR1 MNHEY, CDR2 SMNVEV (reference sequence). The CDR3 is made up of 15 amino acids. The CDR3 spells CASSGGLAGPYEQYF. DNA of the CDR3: TGTGCCAGCAGTGGAGGACTAGCGGGACCCTACGAGCAGTACTTC.